A selection of T cell receptor beta chains follows, all from one sample in a study of T cell repertoires in cytomegalovirus infection. What these receptors recognize is not known. TCRdb ran MiXCR on the reads and lists one entry per CDR3 protein. The sample lists fewer than 1,000,000 distinct CDR3 sequences, approximately 30% occurring once. The material was cultured CD8+ T cells from PBMCs, obtained from culture after CMV antigen stimulation. The receptors originated from a human donor in good health (CMV status not recorded). Some clones in this sample may be carry-over from other donors' samples. The CDR3 runs from the conserved cysteine through the conserved F or W. Each record gives: clone size, D gene, J gene, V gene, CDR3 protein, CDR3 DNA. D genes are given only for firm matches. Part of the rows lack a size; the others show once, few, many or a class for expanded clones.

clone size: few
D gene: TRBD1
J gene: TRBJ1-5
V gene: TRBV27
CDR3 protein: CASSYQGQGGQPQHF
CDR3 DNA: TGTGCCAGCAGTTACCAAGGACAGGGTGGTCAGCCCCAGCATTTT

clone size: many
D gene: -
J gene: TRBJ2-4
V gene: TRBV7-6
CDR3 protein: CASSLVQSDIQYF
CDR3 DNA: TGTGCCAGCAGCTTAGTACAGTCTGACATTCAGTACTTC

clone size: few
D gene: TRBD1
J gene: TRBJ1-2
V gene: TRBV6-5
CDR3 protein: CASSYSEGGSGGYTF
CDR3 DNA: TGTGCCAGCAGTTACTCCGAAGGGGGCTCGGGTGGCTACACCTTC

clone size: -
D gene: -
J gene: TRBJ2-1
V gene: TRBV12-3/TRBV12-4
CDR3 protein: CASSRRPPYNEQFF
CDR3 DNA: TGTGCCAGCAGTCGCCGGCCACCCTACAATGAGCAGTTCTTC

clone size: -
D gene: -
J gene: TRBJ2-5
V gene: TRBV4-3
CDR3 protein: CASSPPSGAAQYF
CDR3 DNA: TGCGCCAGCAGCCCCCCAAGCGGTGCGGCCCAGTACTTC

clone size: many
D gene: TRBD1
J gene: TRBJ2-3
V gene: TRBV27
CDR3 protein: CASSFGQGTDTQYF
CDR3 DNA: TGTGCCAGCAGTTTTGGACAGGGGACAGATACGCAGTATTTT

clone size: few
D gene: -
J gene: TRBJ2-5
V gene: TRBV20-1
CDR3 protein: CSAPDSDQETQYF
CDR3 DNA: TGCAGTGCCCCCGACAGCGACCAAGAGACCCAGTACTTC

clone size: -
D gene: -
J gene: TRBJ1-1
V gene: TRBV7-9
CDR3 protein: CASSLGGYEAFF
CDR3 DNA: TGTGCCAGCAGCTTAGGGGGGTATGAAGCTTTCTTT

clone size: -
D gene: -
J gene: TRBJ2-1
V gene: TRBV7-6
CDR3 protein: CASSHNRGNEQFF
CDR3 DNA: TGTGCTAGCAGCCATAATAGGGGTAATGAGCAGTTCTTC

clone size: few
D gene: TRBD2
J gene: TRBJ2-5
V gene: TRBV27
CDR3 protein: CASSLGTSGVRETQYF
CDR3 DNA: TGTGCCAGCAGTTTAGGGACTAGCGGGGTGAGGGAGACCCAGTACTTC

clone size: -
D gene: -
J gene: TRBJ2-1
V gene: TRBV6-2/TRBV6-3
CDR3 protein: CASSLQVFLNNEQFF
CDR3 DNA: TGTGCCAGCAGTTTACAGGTCTTCCTTAATAATGAGCAGTTCTTC

clone size: few
D gene: -
J gene: TRBJ1-2
V gene: TRBV6-5
CDR3 protein: CASSYSRGARGYTF
CDR3 DNA: TGTGCCAGCAGTTACTCGAGGGGGGCGAGGGGCTACACCTTC

clone size: few
D gene: TRBD2
J gene: TRBJ2-7
V gene: TRBV6-1
CDR3 protein: CASSEKLADEQYF
CDR3 DNA: TGTGCCAGCAGTGAAAAACTAGCGGACGAGCAGTACTTC

clone size: few
D gene: -
J gene: TRBJ1-1
V gene: TRBV4-1
CDR3 protein: CASSQENALLGEAFF
CDR3 DNA: TGCGCCAGCAGCCAAGAGAATGCCCTCCTGGGTGAAGCTTTCTTT

clone size: few
D gene: -
J gene: TRBJ1-2
V gene: TRBV6-5
CDR3 protein: CASSYGGTAGYTF
CDR3 DNA: TGTGCCAGCAGTTACGGCGGAACAGCCGGCTACACCTTC

clone size: -
D gene: TRBD2
J gene: TRBJ2-1
V gene: TRBV27
CDR3 protein: CASSLGGNLYNEQFF
CDR3 DNA: TGTGCCAGCAGTTTGGGGGGGAATTTATACAATGAGCAGTTCTTC

clone size: -
D gene: TRBD2
J gene: TRBJ2-3
V gene: TRBV27
CDR3 protein: CASSFFIGGGTDTQYF
CDR3 DNA: TGTGCCAGCAGTTTTTTTATCGGGGGGGGCACAGATACGCAGTATTTT

clone size: -
D gene: -
J gene: TRBJ1-3
V gene: TRBV19
CDR3 protein: CASSTLRGSSGNTIYF
CDR3 DNA: TGTGCCAGTAGTACACTACGGGGATCCTCTGGAAACACCATATATTTT

clone size: -
D gene: TRBD2
J gene: TRBJ2-1
V gene: TRBV7-6
CDR3 protein: CASSSSATSAYNEQFF
CDR3 DNA: TGTGCCAGCAGCTCCTCAGCCACTAGCGCGTACAATGAGCAGTTCTTC

clone size: -
D gene: -
J gene: TRBJ2-2
V gene: TRBV6-5
CDR3 protein: CASSCSIYHPSSTGELFF
CDR3 DNA: TGTGCCAGCAGTTGCTCGATATATCACCCTTCGAGCACCGGGGAGCTGTTTTTT

clone size: -
D gene: -
J gene: TRBJ1-2
V gene: TRBV14
CDR3 protein: CASSPSWGFYGYTF
CDR3 DNA: TGTGCCAGCAGCCCAAGTTGGGGTTTCTATGGCTACACCTTC

clone size: -
D gene: -
J gene: TRBJ1-5
V gene: TRBV15
CDR3 protein: CATSRAAPRGYSQPQHF
CDR3 DNA: TGTGCCACCAGCAGAGCGGCCCCGAGGGGATATAGTCAGCCCCAGCATTTT

clone size: -
D gene: -
J gene: TRBJ2-7
V gene: TRBV12-3/TRBV12-4
CDR3 protein: CASSPDRYPYEQYF
CDR3 DNA: TGTGCCAGCAGTCCGGACAGATATCCCTACGAGCAGTACTTC

clone size: -
D gene: -
J gene: TRBJ2-3
V gene: TRBV5-1
CDR3 protein: CASSLEGNLEQYF
CDR3 DNA: TGCGCCAGCAGCTTGGAAGGCAATTTGGAGCAGTATTTT

clone size: -
D gene: TRBD2
J gene: TRBJ2-1
V gene: TRBV20-1
CDR3 protein: CSARHLLAGDNEQFF
CDR3 DNA: TGCAGTGCTAGACACCTACTAGCGGGGGACAATGAGCAGTTCTTC

clone size: few
D gene: -
J gene: TRBJ1-4
V gene: TRBV7-6
CDR3 protein: CASSNGPGEKLFF
CDR3 DNA: TGTGCCAGCAGCAATGGTCCGGGGGAAAAACTGTTTTTT

clone size: medium-sized
D gene: TRBD1
J gene: TRBJ1-1
V gene: TRBV7-6
CDR3 protein: CASSQGGPNTEAFF
CDR3 DNA: TGTGCCAGCAGCCAGGGGGGCCCGAACACTGAAGCTTTCTTT

clone size: -
D gene: TRBD2
J gene: TRBJ2-7
V gene: TRBV29-1
CDR3 protein: CSVEGQAGEPYEQYF
CDR3 DNA: TGCAGCGTTGAAGGACAAGCGGGGGAACCCTACGAGCAGTACTTC

clone size: -
D gene: TRBD1
J gene: TRBJ1-2
V gene: TRBV29-1
CDR3 protein: CSVEDRGSTGYGYTF
CDR3 DNA: TGCAGCGTTGAGGACAGGGGTAGTACCGGCTATGGCTACACCTTC

clone size: -
D gene: -
J gene: TRBJ2-3
V gene: TRBV20-1
CDR3 protein: CSARPPNTDTQYF
CDR3 DNA: TGCAGTGCTAGGCCCCCTAACACAGATACGCAGTATTTT

clone size: many
D gene: -
J gene: TRBJ2-2
V gene: TRBV7-6
CDR3 protein: CASSSRSGGELFF
CDR3 DNA: TGTGCCAGCAGCTCCCGGAGCGGCGGGGAGCTGTTTTTT

clone size: -
D gene: -
J gene: TRBJ2-1
V gene: TRBV6-2/TRBV6-3
CDR3 protein: CASSYSDGTEQFF
CDR3 DNA: TGTGCCAGCAGTTACTCCGACGGGACTGAGCAGTTCTTC

clone size: -
D gene: TRBD1
J gene: TRBJ2-7
V gene: TRBV12-3/TRBV12-4
CDR3 protein: CASSEGAVPHEQYF
CDR3 DNA: TGTGCCAGCAGTGAGGGGGCAGTACCCCACGAGCAGTACTTC

clone size: -
D gene: -
J gene: TRBJ1-6
V gene: TRBV7-9
CDR3 protein: CASSLAPLGSPLHF
CDR3 DNA: TGTGCCAGCAGCTTAGCGCCTTTGGGTTCACCCCTCCACTTT

clone size: many
D gene: -
J gene: TRBJ1-5
V gene: TRBV7-9
CDR3 protein: CASSSGLSNQPQHF
CDR3 DNA: TGTGCCAGCAGCTCTGGTCTTAGCAATCAGCCCCAGCATTTT

clone size: -
D gene: -
J gene: TRBJ2-3
V gene: TRBV2
CDR3 protein: CASGTPTGRGTDTQYF
CDR3 DNA: TGTGCCAGCGGTACCCCGACAGGACGGGGAACAGATACGCAGTATTTT

clone size: -
D gene: TRBD2
J gene: TRBJ2-3
V gene: TRBV7-8
CDR3 protein: CASTHPRTSGSDTQYF
CDR3 DNA: TGTGCCAGCACCCACCCCAGGACTAGCGGTTCAGATACGCAGTATTTT

clone size: -
D gene: -
J gene: TRBJ2-3
V gene: TRBV24-1
CDR3 protein: CATRSPDTQYF
CDR3 DNA: TGTGCCACCAGGTCCCCAGATACGCAGTATTTT

clone size: many
D gene: -
J gene: TRBJ1-5
V gene: TRBV7-9
CDR3 protein: CASSLVGLGQPQHF
CDR3 DNA: TGTGCCAGCAGCTTAGTCGGTTTGGGTCAGCCCCAGCATTTT

clone size: few
D gene: TRBD2
J gene: TRBJ2-3
V gene: TRBV2
CDR3 protein: CASTFASGGATDTQYF
CDR3 DNA: TGTGCCAGCACTTTCGCTAGCGGGGGGGCAACAGATACGCAGTATTTT

clone size: few
D gene: TRBD1
J gene: TRBJ1-3
V gene: TRBV7-9
CDR3 protein: CASSLTDRGHGNTIYF
CDR3 DNA: TGTGCCAGCAGCTTAACGGACAGGGGGCATGGAAACACCATATATTTT

clone size: few
D gene: -
J gene: TRBJ1-1
V gene: TRBV7-9
CDR3 protein: CASSASGGRKNTEAFF
CDR3 DNA: TGTGCCAGCAGCGCCTCCGGGGGGCGGAAGAACACTGAAGCTTTCTTT

clone size: few
D gene: -
J gene: TRBJ1-6
V gene: TRBV28
CDR3 protein: CASRTDRTYYNSPLHF
CDR3 DNA: TGTGCCAGCAGGACCGACAGGACTTACTATAATTCACCCCTCCACTTT

clone size: -
D gene: -
J gene: TRBJ2-2
V gene: TRBV4-1
CDR3 protein: CASSPRVGANTGELFF
CDR3 DNA: TGCGCCAGCAGCCCCCGGGTGGGCGCGAACACCGGGGAGCTGTTTTTT

clone size: -
D gene: -
J gene: TRBJ1-1
V gene: TRBV12-3/TRBV12-4
CDR3 protein: CASTPVLGPNTEAFF
CDR3 DNA: TGTGCCAGCACCCCCGTCCTCGGACCGAACACTGAAGCTTTCTTT

clone size: many
D gene: -
J gene: TRBJ1-5
V gene: TRBV7-8
CDR3 protein: CASSLKGGDFSNQPQHF
CDR3 DNA: TGTGCCAGCAGCTTAAAAGGGGGTGACTTCAGCAATCAGCCCCAGCATTTT

clone size: few
D gene: TRBD1
J gene: TRBJ1-2
V gene: TRBV7-2
CDR3 protein: CASSSRTGNYGYTF
CDR3 DNA: TGTGCCAGCAGCTCTCGGACAGGGAACTATGGCTACACCTTC

clone size: -
D gene: -
J gene: TRBJ1-1
V gene: TRBV15
CDR3 protein: CATRTRDFAEAFF
CDR3 DNA: TGTGCCACCAGAACCAGGGATTTCGCTGAAGCTTTCTTT

clone size: -
D gene: -
J gene: TRBJ1-6
V gene: TRBV4-1
CDR3 protein: CASSQVIGANSRLHF
CDR3 DNA: TGCGCCAGCAGCCAAGTAATCGGGGCAAATTCCAGGCTCCACTTT

clone size: many
D gene: -
J gene: TRBJ1-6
V gene: TRBV7-6
CDR3 protein: CASSLLPDSSYNSPLHF
CDR3 DNA: TGTGCCAGCAGCTTACTCCCGGACAGCTCCTATAATTCACCCCTCCACTTT

clone size: -
D gene: TRBD1
J gene: TRBJ1-2
V gene: TRBV4-1
CDR3 protein: CASSQDRGTGDGYTF
CDR3 DNA: TGCGCCAGCAGCCAAGACAGGGGGACAGGGGACGGCTACACCTTC

clone size: -
D gene: -
J gene: TRBJ1-1
V gene: TRBV5-5
CDR3 protein: CASSFAVDGVAFF
CDR3 DNA: TGTGCCAGCAGCTTTGCGGTTGATGGGGTCGCGTTCTTT

clone size: -
D gene: TRBD2
J gene: TRBJ2-2
V gene: TRBV6-6
CDR3 protein: CASSYPSGGARADTGELFF
CDR3 DNA: TGTGCCAGCAGTTACCCTAGCGGGGGGGCTAGGGCGGACACCGGGGAGCTGTTTTTT

clone size: -
D gene: -
J gene: TRBJ2-3
V gene: TRBV12-3/TRBV12-4
CDR3 protein: CATTAADTQYF
CDR3 DNA: TGTGCCACAACGGCGGCTGATACGCAGTATTTT

clone size: -
D gene: -
J gene: TRBJ1-6
V gene: TRBV6-5
CDR3 protein: CASSYSPDNSPLHF
CDR3 DNA: TGTGCCAGCAGTTACTCTCCTGATAATTCACCCCTCCACTTT

clone size: few
D gene: -
J gene: TRBJ2-2
V gene: TRBV27
CDR3 protein: CASSFGRGTGELFF
CDR3 DNA: TGTGCCAGCAGTTTTGGCCGGGGGACCGGGGAGCTGTTTTTT

clone size: few
D gene: -
J gene: TRBJ1-2
V gene: TRBV19
CDR3 protein: CASSTGPSYGYTF
CDR3 DNA: TGTGCCAGTAGTACTGGACCGAGCTATGGCTACACCTTC

clone size: few
D gene: -
J gene: TRBJ1-5
V gene: TRBV12-3/TRBV12-4
CDR3 protein: CASSDVGESNQPQHF
CDR3 DNA: TGTGCCAGCAGTGACGTGGGGGAAAGCAATCAGCCCCAGCATTTT

clone size: -
D gene: -
J gene: TRBJ2-7
V gene: TRBV12-3/TRBV12-4
CDR3 protein: CASSLSRDIFYEQYF
CDR3 DNA: TGTGCCAGCAGTTTGTCCCGGGACATATTCTACGAGCAGTACTTC

clone size: many
D gene: TRBD1
J gene: TRBJ1-5
V gene: TRBV12-5
CDR3 protein: CASGLVQGTVRIPYQPQHF
CDR3 DNA: TGTGCTAGTGGTTTGGTACAAGGGACAGTGAGGATACCGTATCAGCCCCAGCATTTT